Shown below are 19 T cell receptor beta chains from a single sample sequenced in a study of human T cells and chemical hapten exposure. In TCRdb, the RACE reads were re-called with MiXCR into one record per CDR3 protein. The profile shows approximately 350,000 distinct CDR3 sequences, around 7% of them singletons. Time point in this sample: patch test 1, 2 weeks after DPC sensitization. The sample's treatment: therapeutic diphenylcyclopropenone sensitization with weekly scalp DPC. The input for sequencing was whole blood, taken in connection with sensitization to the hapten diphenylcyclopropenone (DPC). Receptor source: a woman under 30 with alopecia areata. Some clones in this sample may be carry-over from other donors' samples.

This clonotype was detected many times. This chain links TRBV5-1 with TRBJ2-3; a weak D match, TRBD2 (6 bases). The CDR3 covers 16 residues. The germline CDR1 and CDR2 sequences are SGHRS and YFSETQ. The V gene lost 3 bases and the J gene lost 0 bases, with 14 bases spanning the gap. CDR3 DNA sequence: TGCGCCAGCAGCTCACGACTAGTTCTGAGCACAGATACGCAGTATTTT. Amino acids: CASSSRLVLSTDTQYF.

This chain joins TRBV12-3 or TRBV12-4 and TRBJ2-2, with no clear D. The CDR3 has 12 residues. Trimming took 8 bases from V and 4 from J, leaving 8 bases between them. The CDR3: CASGSSTGELFF. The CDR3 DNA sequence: TGTGCCAGCGGCTCTAGCACCGGGGAGCTGTTTTTT.

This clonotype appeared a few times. The CDR3 protein is CASSLLGANVLTF. CDR3 in DNA: TGTGCCAGCAGCTTGCTGGGGGCCAACGTCCTGACTTTC. This chain uses TRBV5-5 with TRBJ2-6; D remains unclear. The CDR3 consists of 13 residues. V was pared by 1 base and J by 4 bases, with 3 bases between. CDR1 and CDR2 (germline): SGHKS, YYEKEE (reference sequence).

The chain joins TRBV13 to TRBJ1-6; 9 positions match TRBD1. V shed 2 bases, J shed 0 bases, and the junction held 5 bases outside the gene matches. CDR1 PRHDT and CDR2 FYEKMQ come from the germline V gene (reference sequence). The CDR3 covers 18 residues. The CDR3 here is CASSLLADRGSYNSPLHF. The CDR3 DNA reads TGTGCCAGCAGCTTATTGGCGGACAGGGGCTCCTATAATTCACCCCTCCACTTT.

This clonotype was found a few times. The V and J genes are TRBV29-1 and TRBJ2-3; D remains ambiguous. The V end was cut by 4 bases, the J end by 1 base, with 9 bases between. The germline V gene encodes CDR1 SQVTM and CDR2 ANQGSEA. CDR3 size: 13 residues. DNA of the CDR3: TGCAGCGTTGGCCCCCCGGGCACAGATACGCAGTATTTT. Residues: CSVGPPGTDTQYF.

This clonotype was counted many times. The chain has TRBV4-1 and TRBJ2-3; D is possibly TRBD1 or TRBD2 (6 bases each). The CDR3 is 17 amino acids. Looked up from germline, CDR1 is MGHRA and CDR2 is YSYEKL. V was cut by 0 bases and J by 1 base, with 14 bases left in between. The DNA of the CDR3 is TGCGCCAGCAGCCAAGATTGGTCGGGGGCCCGCACAGATACGCAGTATTTT. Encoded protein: CASSQDWSGARTDTQYF.

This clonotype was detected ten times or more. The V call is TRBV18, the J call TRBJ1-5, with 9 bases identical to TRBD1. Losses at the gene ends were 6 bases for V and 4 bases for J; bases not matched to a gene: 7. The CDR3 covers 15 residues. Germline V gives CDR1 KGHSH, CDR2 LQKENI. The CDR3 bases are TGTGCCAGCTCCTTGGGACAGGGAAGGAATCAGCCCCAGCATTTT. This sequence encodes CASSLGQGRNQPQHF.

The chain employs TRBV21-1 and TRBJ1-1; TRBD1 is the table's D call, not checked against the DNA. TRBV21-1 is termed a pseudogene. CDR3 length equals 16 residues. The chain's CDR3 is CASSKGPGTGVPQAFF. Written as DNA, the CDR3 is TGTGCCAGCAGCAAAGGACCAGGGACAGGCGTTCCCCAAGCTTTCTTT.

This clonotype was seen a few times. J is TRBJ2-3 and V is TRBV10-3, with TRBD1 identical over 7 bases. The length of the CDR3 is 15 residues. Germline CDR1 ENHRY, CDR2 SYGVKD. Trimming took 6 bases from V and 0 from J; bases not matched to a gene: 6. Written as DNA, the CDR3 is TGTGCCATCAGCTTACAGGGGTCAAGCACAGATACGCAGTATTTT. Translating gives CAISLQGSSTDTQYF.

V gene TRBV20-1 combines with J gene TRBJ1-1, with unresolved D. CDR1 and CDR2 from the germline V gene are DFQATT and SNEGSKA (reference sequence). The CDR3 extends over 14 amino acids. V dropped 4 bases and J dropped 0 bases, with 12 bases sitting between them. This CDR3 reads CSAKKGSLNTEAFF. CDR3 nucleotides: TGCAGTGCTAAGAAGGGCAGCCTGAACACTGAAGCTTTCTTT.

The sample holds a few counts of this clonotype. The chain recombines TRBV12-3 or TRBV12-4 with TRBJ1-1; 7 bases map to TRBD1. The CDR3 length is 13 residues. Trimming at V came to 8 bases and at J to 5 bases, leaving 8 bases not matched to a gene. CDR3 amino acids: CASLPQGGTEAFF. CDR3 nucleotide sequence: TGTGCCAGCCTACCGCAGGGGGGAACTGAAGCTTTCTTT.

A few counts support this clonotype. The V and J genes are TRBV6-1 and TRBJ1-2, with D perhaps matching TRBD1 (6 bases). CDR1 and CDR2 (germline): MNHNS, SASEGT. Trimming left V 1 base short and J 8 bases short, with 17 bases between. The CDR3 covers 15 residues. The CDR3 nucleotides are TGTGCCAGCAGTGAAGTAGGGCAGGGGCTCATGGGCTACACCTTC. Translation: CASSEVGQGLMGYTF.

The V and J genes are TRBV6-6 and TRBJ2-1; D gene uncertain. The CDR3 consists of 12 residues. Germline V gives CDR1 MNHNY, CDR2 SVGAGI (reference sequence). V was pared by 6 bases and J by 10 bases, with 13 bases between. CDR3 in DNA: TGTGCCAGCAGCTTTAGGGCAGCCGAGCAGTTCTTC. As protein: CASSFRAAEQFF.

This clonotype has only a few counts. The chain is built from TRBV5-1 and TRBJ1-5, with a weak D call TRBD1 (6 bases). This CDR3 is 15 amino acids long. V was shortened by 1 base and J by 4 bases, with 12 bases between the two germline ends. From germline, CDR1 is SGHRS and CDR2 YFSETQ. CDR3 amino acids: CASSLSSGVNQPQHF. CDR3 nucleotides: TGCGCCAGCAGCTTGTCCTCAGGGGTGAATCAGCCCCAGCATTTT.

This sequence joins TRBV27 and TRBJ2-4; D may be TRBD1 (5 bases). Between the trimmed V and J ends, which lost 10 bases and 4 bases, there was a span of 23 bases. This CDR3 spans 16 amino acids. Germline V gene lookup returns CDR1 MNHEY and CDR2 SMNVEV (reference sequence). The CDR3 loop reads CATPTRKTVAKNIQYF. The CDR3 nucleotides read TGTGCCACCCCCACCCGAAAGACAGTGGCTAAAAACATTCAGTACTTC.

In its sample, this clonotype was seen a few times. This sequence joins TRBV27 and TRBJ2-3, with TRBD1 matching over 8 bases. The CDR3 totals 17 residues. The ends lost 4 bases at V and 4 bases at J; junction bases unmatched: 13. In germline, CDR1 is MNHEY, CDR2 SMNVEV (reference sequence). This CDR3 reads CASSSRADRGGADTQYF. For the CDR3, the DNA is TGTGCCAGCAGTTCAAGGGCAGACAGGGGTGGCGCAGATACGCAGTATTTT.

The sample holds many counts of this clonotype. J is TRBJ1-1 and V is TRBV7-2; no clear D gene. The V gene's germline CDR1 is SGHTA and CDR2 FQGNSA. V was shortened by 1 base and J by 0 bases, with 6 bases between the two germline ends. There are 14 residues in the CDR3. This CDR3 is CASSLVGMNTEAFF. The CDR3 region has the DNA TGTGCCAGCAGCTTAGTTGGAATGAACACTGAAGCTTTCTTT.

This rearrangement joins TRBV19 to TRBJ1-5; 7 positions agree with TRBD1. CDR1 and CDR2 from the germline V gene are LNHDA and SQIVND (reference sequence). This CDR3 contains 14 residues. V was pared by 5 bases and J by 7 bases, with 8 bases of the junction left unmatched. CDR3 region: CASSPGQVKQPQHF. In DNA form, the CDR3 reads TGTGCCAGTAGTCCCGGACAGGTCAAGCAGCCCCAGCATTTT.

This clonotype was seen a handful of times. The CDR3 sequence: CASSRWGIQETQYF. DNA for the CDR3: TGCGCCAGCAGCCGATGGGGAATCCAAGAGACCCAGTACTTC. This chain uses TRBV4-3 with TRBJ2-5; D gene uncertain. The germline CDR1 and CDR2 sequences are LGHNA and YSLEER. The CDR3 covers 14 residues. Trimming took off 4 bases at V and 1 base at J, with 10 bases between the two ends.